This T cell receptor beta chain is from a study of regulatory T cells in long-lasting Graves disease. For the study at large: In persistent Graves' disease, antithyroid drugs had been taken for over 5 years and TSH receptor antibodies stayed positive. Overall study findings and caveats: It was in persistent disease that TRBV28, TRBJ1-2 and TRBJ2-5 were favored.

TCR beta libraries were built with iRepertoire HTBI primers and Arm-PCR of CDR3 regions. TCRdb called the multiplex PCR reads again in MiXCR, with one record for every CDR3 protein. The sample lists roughly 700,000 distinct CDR3 sequences; around 32% were seen once. The time point here: persistent/refractory GD, antithyroid drugs over 5 years with positive TRAb. The TCR library used RNA extracted from PBMCs. EDTA tubes were used for drawing around 8.2 milliliters of peripheral blood. Remarks on this clonotype: The antigen is not known.

CDR1 MGHDK and CDR2 SYGVNS come from the germline V gene. Trimming cost V 3 bases and J 4 bases, with 12 bases left between them. This CDR3 comprises 14 residues. V and J are TRBV25-1 and TRBJ1-1; tentatively, D is TRBD1 (5 bases). Sequences were derived from peripheral blood mononuclear cells (PBMCs), sampled when the disease was refractory, from a patient treated with antithyroid drugs. This receptor was taken from a female donor with Graves disease. CDR3 nucleotide sequence: TGTGCCAGCAGTGATCCAGGGATCCTCACTGAAGCTTTCTTT. The encoded protein is CASSDPGILTEAFF. Filled out from reference TRBV25-1 and TRBJ1-1, the complete variable domain reads EADIYQTPRYLVIGTGKKITLECSQTMGHDKMYWYQQDPGMELHLIHYSYGVNSTEKGDLSSESTVSRIRTEHFPLTLESARPSHTSQYLCASSDPGILTEAFFGQGTRLTVV.